This T cell receptor beta chain stems from a study of Graves' ophthalmopathy and Graves' hyperthyroidism. Study outcomes and limitations: The model forecast ophthalmopathy progression, reaching around 66% sensitivity and 72% to 80% specificity.

CDR1 and CDR2 from the germline V gene are MNHEY and SVGAGI. The V end lost 2 bases, the J end lost 5 bases, and 12 bases lay between the germline ends. The CDR3 covers 14 residues. The authors amplified TCR beta CDR3 regions, and they did so from RNA transcripts for repertoire sequencing. The library came from an HTBI-primed first-round RT-PCR and a second-round multiplex PCR. TCRdb reanalysed the multiplex PCR reads using MiXCR and keeps one entry per CDR3 protein. The sample has 500,000 to 800,000 distinct CDR3 sequences, more than 40% seen once. This clonotype has a count of ten or more. Its antigen is as yet unknown.

This TCR came from an adult man with Graves' ophthalmopathy. The sequencing sample was made of peripheral blood. The chain employs TRBV6-5 and TRBJ2-5; maybe TRBD2 (6 bases). The CDR3 DNA sequence: TGTGCCAGCAGTTACCGGGGACTCGCCGAGACCCAGTACTTC. It translates to CASSYRGLAETQYF.